A selection of T cell receptor beta chains follows, all from one sample in a study of cytomegalovirus exposure and HLA in healthy donors. Some clones are missing from TCRdb's copy, which holds only in-frame ones; the method was immunoSEQ multiplex PCR. The sample includes 80,000 to 100,000 clones, roughly two thirds of them seen just once. Sequencing was done on a sample of PBMCs. The receptors were sampled from a man between 45 and 60 years old in good health and CMV-seronegative. The CDR3 runs from the conserved cysteine through the conserved F or W. The D gene is left open where the match is weak. Clone size appears in some rows only: once, few, many, or a class for an expanded clone.

v_gene,abundance,j_gene,d_gene,len,CDR3nt,CDR3aa
TRBV27,NA,TRBJ2-1,NA,14,TGTGCCAGCAGTTTATATACGCGCGGCAATGAGCAGTTCTTC,CASSLYTRGNEQFF
TRBV6-1,NA,TRBJ1-4,NA,11,TGTGCCCTCAGGGTGCGTGAAAAACTGTTTTTT,CALRVREKLFF
TRBV5-4,few,TRBJ1-2,NA,11,TGTGCCACCCGGGGGGGCTCGAGCTACACCTTC,CATRGGSSYTF
TRBV9,NA,TRBJ1-2,NA,11,TGTGCCAGCAGCGACAGGTATGGCTACACCTTC,CASSDRYGYTF
TRBV10-3,NA,TRBJ2-1,NA,16,TGTGCCATCAGTGGCCCCGCAGGAAGCTCCTACAATGAGCAGTTCTTC,CAISGPAGSSYNEQFF
TRBV19,NA,TRBJ1-4,NA,14,TGTGCCAGTAGTTCGAGGGGGGGAATCGAAAAACTGTTTTTT,CASSSRGGIEKLFF
TRBV6-1,NA,TRBJ1-5,NA,14,TGTGCCAGCAGTGAAGGACAGGTTTATCAGCCCCAGCATTTT,CASSEGQVYQPQHF
TRBV5-4,NA,TRBJ2-2,TRBD1,18,TGTGCCAGCAGCTTGGCCGGGACAGGGGGCTCAAACACCGGGGAGCTGTTTTTT,CASSLAGTGGSNTGELFF
TRBV11-2,NA,TRBJ2-5,TRBD1,16,TGTGCCAGCAGCGAATCAATACAGGGGGCGCGAAAGACCCAGTACTTC,CASSESIQGARKTQYF
TRBV19,few,TRBJ2-3,NA,16,TGTGCCAGTAGTATAGATAACAGGAGAAGCACAGATACGCAGTATTTT,CASSIDNRRSTDTQYF
TRBV18,NA,TRBJ1-3,TRBD1,15,TGTGCCAGCTCCGGAGGACAGGCCTCTGGAAACACCATATATTTT,CASSGGQASGNTIYF
TRBV7-9,NA,TRBJ2-5,TRBD2,17,TGTGCCAGCAGCTTGACTAGCGGGGGGGGGCAACAAGAGACCCAGTACTTC,CASSLTSGGGQQETQYF
TRBV28,NA,TRBJ2-7,TRBD1,13,TGTGCCAGCAGTTTGGGACAGGGCTACGAGCAGTACTTC,CASSLGQGYEQYF
TRBV6-5,NA,TRBJ1-3,NA,14,TGTGCCAGCCGGGTCTCCCGCGGAGAAAACACCATATATTTT,CASRVSRGENTIYF
TRBV5-4,NA,TRBJ2-3,TRBD2,15,TGTGCCAGCAGCTTTACTAGCGGTAACACAGATACGCAGTATTTT,CASSFTSGNTDTQYF
TRBV25-1,NA,TRBJ1-4,NA,14,TGTGCCAGCCGGCGGTCAGCAACTAATGAAAAACTGTTTTTT,CASRRSATNEKLFF
TRBV28,NA,TRBJ2-7,TRBD1,15,TGTGCCAGCAGTACGACCGGGACAGGGAGACACGAGCAGTACTTC,CASSTTGTGRHEQYF
TRBV5-1,once,TRBJ2-5,TRBD2,15,TGCGCCAGCAGCTTGCTGGGAGGGCCCTCGGAGACCCAGTACTTC,CASSLLGGPSETQYF
TRBV6-4,NA,TRBJ1-2,NA,14,TGTGCCAGCCCCTACGTCGACAGATACTATGGCTACACCTTC,CASPYVDRYYGYTF
TRBV6-1,once,TRBJ2-5,NA,13,TGTGCCAGCAGTGGCGGGGCTAAAGAGACCCAGTACTTC,CASSGGAKETQYF
TRBV5-6,NA,TRBJ2-3,NA,15,TGTGCCAGCAGCCTCCTCACGAGGGACACAGATACGCAGTATTTT,CASSLLTRDTDTQYF
TRBV11-1,NA,TRBJ2-5,TRBD2,13,TGTGCCAGCAGTCCTAGCGGGGTTGGGACCCAGTACTTC,CASSPSGVGTQYF
TRBV7-2,NA,TRBJ1-1,TRBD1,19,TGTGCCAGCAGCTCGCCCAAGTTGGGTTCAGTTCAGGGGGTCACTGAAGCTTTCTTT,CASSSPKLGSVQGVTEAFF
TRBV28,NA,TRBJ2-1,TRBD1,14,TGTGCCAGCAGTTTCGGACAGGGGAGGGATGAGCAGTTCTTC,CASSFGQGRDEQFF
TRBV28,NA,TRBJ2-1,TRBD2,13,TGTGCCAGCAGAAGGACTAGCGGGGGTGAGCAGTTCTTC,CASRRTSGGEQFF
TRBV6-5,NA,TRBJ1-1,NA,12,TGTGCCAGCAGTGAAGTGGAGGTTGAAGCTTTCTTT,CASSEVEVEAFF
TRBV2,NA,TRBJ2-7,NA,16,TGTGCCAGCAGCCAAGGAAGGACTATCCACTCCTACGAGCAGTACTTC,CASSQGRTIHSYEQYF
TRBV5-1,NA,TRBJ1-1,NA,11,TGCGCCAGCAGCGGGGAGACTGAAGCTTTCTTT,CASSGETEAFF